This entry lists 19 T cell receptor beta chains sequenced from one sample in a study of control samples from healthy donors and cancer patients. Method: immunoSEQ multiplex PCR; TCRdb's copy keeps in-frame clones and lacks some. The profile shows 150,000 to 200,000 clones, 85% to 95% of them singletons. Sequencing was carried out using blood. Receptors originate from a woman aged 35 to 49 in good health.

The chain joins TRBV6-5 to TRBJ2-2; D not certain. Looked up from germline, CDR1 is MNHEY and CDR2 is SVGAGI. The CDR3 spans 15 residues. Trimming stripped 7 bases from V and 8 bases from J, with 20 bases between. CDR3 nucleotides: TGTGCCAGCACCCTAAGCCGGGCTTCCACGGGGGAGCTGTTTTTT. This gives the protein CASTLSRASTGELFF.

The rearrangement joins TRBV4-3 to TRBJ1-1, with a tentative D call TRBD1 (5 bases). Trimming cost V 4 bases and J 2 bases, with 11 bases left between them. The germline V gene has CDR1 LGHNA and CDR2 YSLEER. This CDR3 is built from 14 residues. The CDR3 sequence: CASSPRQFNTEAFF. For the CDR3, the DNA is TGCGCCAGCAGCCCCCGACAGTTTAACACTGAAGCTTTCTTT.

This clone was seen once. In DNA, the CDR3 is TGTGCCAGCAGCTCAGGTTACCGGGACTTCAATCAGCCCCAGCATTTT. Amino acid sequence: CASSSGYRDFNQPQHF. The chain is built from TRBV13 and TRBJ1-5, with a tentative D call TRBD1 (5 bases). Per germline, CDR1 PRHDT and CDR2 FYEKMQ (reference sequence). V lost 4 bases to trimming and J lost 3 bases, with 16 bases between them. The CDR3 covers 16 residues.

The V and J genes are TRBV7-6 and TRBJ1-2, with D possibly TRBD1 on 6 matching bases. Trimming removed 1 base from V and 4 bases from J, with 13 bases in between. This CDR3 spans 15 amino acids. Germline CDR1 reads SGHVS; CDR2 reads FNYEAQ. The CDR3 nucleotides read TGTGCCAGCAGCTTAGAACAGGGCCCTTTCTATGGCTACACCTTC. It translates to CASSLEQGPFYGYTF.

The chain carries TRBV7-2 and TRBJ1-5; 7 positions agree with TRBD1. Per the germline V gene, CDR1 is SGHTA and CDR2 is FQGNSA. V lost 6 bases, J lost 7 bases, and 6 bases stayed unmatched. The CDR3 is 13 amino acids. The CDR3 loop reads CASSLDRQQPQHF. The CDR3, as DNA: TGTGCCAGCAGTTTGGACAGGCAACAGCCCCAGCATTTT.

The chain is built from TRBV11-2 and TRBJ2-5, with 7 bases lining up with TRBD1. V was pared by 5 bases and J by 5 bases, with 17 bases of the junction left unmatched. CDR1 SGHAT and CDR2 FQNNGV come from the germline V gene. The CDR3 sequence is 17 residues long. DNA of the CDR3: TGTGCCAGCAGCCCACCCGGCGAAATACAGGGGATGGAGACCCAGTACTTC. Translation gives CASSPPGEIQGMETQYF.

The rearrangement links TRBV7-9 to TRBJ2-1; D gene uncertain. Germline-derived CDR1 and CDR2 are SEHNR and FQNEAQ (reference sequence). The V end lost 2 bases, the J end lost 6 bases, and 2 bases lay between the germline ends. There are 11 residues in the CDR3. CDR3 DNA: TGTGCCAGCAGCTTATCCAATGAGCAGTTCTTC. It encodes CASSLSNEQFF.

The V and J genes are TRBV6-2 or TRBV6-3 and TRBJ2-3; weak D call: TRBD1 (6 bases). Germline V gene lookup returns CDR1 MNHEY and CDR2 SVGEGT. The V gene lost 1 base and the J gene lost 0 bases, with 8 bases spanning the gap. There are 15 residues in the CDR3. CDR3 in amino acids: CASSYLGASTDTQYF. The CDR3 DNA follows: TGTGCCAGCAGTTACTTGGGGGCTAGCACAGATACGCAGTATTTT.

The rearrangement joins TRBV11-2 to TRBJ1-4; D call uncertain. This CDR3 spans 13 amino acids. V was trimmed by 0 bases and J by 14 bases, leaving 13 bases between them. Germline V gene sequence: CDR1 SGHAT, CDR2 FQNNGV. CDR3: CASSLDLAVVLFF. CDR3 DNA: TGTGCCAGCAGCTTAGATTTGGCGGTCGTTCTGTTTTTT.

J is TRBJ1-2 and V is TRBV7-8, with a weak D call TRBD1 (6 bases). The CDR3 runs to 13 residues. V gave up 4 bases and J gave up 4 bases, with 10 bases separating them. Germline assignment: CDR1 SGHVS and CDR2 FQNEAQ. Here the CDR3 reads CASSSGETYGYTF. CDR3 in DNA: TGTGCCAGCAGCTCAGGGGAGACCTATGGCTACACCTTC.

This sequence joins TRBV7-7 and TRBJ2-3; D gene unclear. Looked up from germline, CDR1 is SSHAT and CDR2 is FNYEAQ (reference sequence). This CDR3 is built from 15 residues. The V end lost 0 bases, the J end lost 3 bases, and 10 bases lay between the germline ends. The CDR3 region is CASSLAAGGTDTQYF. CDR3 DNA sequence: TGTGCCAGCAGCTTAGCGGCAGGTGGTACAGATACGCAGTATTTT.

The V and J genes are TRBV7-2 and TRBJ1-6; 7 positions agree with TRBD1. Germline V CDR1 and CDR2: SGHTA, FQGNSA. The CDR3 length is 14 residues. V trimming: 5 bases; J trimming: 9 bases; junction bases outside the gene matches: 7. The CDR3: CASSPRQGFSPLHF. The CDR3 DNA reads TGTGCCAGCAGCCCAAGACAGGGATTTTCACCCCTCCACTTT.

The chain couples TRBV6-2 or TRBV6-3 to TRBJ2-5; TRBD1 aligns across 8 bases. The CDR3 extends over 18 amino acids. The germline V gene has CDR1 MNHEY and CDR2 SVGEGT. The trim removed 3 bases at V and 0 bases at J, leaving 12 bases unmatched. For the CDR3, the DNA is TGTGCCAGCAGTTATGTAACAGGGGGGTTGGATAACCAAGAGACCCAGTACTTC. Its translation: CASSYVTGGLDNQETQYF.

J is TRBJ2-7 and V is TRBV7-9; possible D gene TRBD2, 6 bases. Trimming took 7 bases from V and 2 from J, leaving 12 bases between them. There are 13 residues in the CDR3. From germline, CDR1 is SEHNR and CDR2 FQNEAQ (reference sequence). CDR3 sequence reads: CASNIGEAYEQYF. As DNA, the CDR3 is TGTGCCAGCAATATAGGGGAGGCCTACGAGCAGTACTTC. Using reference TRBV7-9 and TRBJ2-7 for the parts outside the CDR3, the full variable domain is DTGVSQNPRHKITKRGQNVTFRCDPISEHNRLYWYRQTLGQGPEFLTYFQNEAQLEKSRLLSDRFSAERPKGSFSTLEIQRTEQGDSAMYLCASNIGEAYEQYFGPGTRLTVT.

The CDR3 protein is CASSHRLRGDTEAFF. In DNA, the CDR3 is TGCGCCAGCAGCCACCGACTCAGAGGGGACACTGAAGCTTTCTTT. The chain employs TRBV4-3 and TRBJ1-1; D possibly corresponds to TRBD1 (5 bases). The CDR3 is 15 residues long. V was trimmed by 3 bases and J by 3 bases, leaving 14 bases between them. CDR1 LGHNA and CDR2 YSLEER come from the germline V gene.

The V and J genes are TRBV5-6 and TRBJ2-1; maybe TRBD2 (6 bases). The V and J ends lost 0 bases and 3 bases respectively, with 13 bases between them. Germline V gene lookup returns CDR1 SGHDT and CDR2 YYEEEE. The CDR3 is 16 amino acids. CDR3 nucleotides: TGTGCCAGCAGCTTGGATGGCGGGGAAGTCTACAATGAGCAGTTCTTC. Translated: CASSLDGGEVYNEQFF.

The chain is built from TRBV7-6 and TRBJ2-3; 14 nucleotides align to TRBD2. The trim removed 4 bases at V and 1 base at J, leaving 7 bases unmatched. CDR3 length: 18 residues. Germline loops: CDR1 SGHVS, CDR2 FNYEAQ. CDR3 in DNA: TGTGCCAGCAGCTGGAGAGGACTAGCGGGGGGCGGCACAGATACGCAGTATTTT. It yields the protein CASSWRGLAGGGTDTQYF.

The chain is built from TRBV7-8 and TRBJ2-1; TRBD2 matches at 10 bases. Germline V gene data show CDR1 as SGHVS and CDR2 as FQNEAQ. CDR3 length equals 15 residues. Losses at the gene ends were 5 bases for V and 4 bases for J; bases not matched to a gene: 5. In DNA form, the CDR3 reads TGTGCCAGCAGCCCACCGGGACTAGCGTACAATGAGCAGTTCTTC. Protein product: CASSPPGLAYNEQFF.

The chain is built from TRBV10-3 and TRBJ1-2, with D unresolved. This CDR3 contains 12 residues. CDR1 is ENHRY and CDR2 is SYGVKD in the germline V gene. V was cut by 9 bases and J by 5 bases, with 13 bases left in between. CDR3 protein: CAISQEVYGYTF. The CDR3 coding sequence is TGTGCCATTTCGCAGGAGGTGTATGGCTACACCTTC.